What follows are 12 T cell receptor beta chains derived from one specimen sequenced in a study of T cells in Graves' hyperthyroidism and ophthalmopathy. What was amplified from RNA transcripts were TCR beta CDR3 regions. In the first-round RT-PCR of the TCR CDR3, the HTBI primer set was used. From the multiplex PCR reads, TCRdb called clonotypes with MiXCR, one entry per CDR3 protein. Here the sample spans around 350,000 distinct CDR3 sequences, approximately 14% being singletons. Sample: blood. The receptors come from a woman between 18 and 30 years old with Graves' hyperthyroidism that later progressed to Graves' ophthalmopathy.

This clonotype occurred many times. The genes are TRBV9 and TRBJ2-7; D is unclear. This CDR3 is 15 amino acids long. Looked up from germline, CDR1 is SGDLS and CDR2 is YYNGEE. V lost 0 bases to trimming and J lost 2 bases, with 12 bases between them. The CDR3 DNA reads TGTGCCAGCAGCGTAGCACACGGAGTTGCCTACGAGCAGTACTTC. Translated: CASSVAHGVAYEQYF. Variable domain in full (rest from reference TRBV9 and TRBJ2-7): DSGVTQTPKHLITATGQRVTLRCSPRSGDLSVYWYQQSLDQGLQFLIQYYNGEERAKGNILERFSAQQFPDLHSELNLSSLELGDSALYFCASSVAHGVAYEQYFGPGTRLTVT.

Ten or more counts support this clonotype. This rearrangement joins TRBV2 to TRBJ2-3; D gene ambiguous. From germline, CDR1 is SNHLY and CDR2 FYNNEI. Trimming shortened V by 6 bases and J by 4 bases, and 8 bases separated the two germline ends. This CDR3 contains 12 residues. CDR3 in DNA: TGTGCCAGCAGCGAGTCCCCAGATACGCAGTATTTT. Translating it yields CASSESPDTQYF.

This clonotype occurred many times. This chain connects TRBV6-1 to TRBJ1-4; 10 bases match TRBD1. The CDR3 runs to 14 residues. V lost 5 bases, J lost 7 bases, and 4 bases stayed unmatched. Per the germline V gene, CDR1 is MNHNS and CDR2 is SASEGT. This chain's CDR3 is CASSPGQGLEKLFF. DNA for the CDR3: TGTGCCAGCAGTCCGGGACAGGGGCTTGAAAAACTGTTTTTT.

This clonotype was detected many times. CDR3 coding DNA: TGTGCCAGCAGCCGACTAGCGGGAGACGAGCAGTACTTC. Its protein product is CASSRLAGDEQYF. This chain joins TRBV3-1 and TRBJ2-7, with TRBD2 identical over 12 bases. The length of the CDR3 is 13 residues. V shed 4 bases, J shed 5 bases, and the junction held 0 bases outside the gene matches. Germline lookup yields CDR1 LGHDT and CDR2 YNNKEL (reference sequence).

The chain links TRBV20-1 to TRBJ1-2; D gene ambiguous. The V end lost 2 bases, the J end lost 3 bases, and 7 bases lay between the germline ends. The germline V gene encodes CDR1 DFQATT and CDR2 SNEGSKA (reference sequence). The length of the CDR3 is 12 residues. CDR3 sequence: CSARWADYGYTF. The CDR3 nucleotides read TGCAGTGCTAGATGGGCCGACTATGGCTACACCTTC.

The chain links TRBV19 to TRBJ2-3; 8 bases fit TRBD1. CDR1 is LNHDA, CDR2 SQIVND, per germline (reference sequence). J was trimmed by 3 bases and V by 9 bases; bases with no gene match: 11. This CDR3 is built from 15 residues. CDR3 nucleotide sequence: TGTGCCAGAAAGAAAGGACAGGGTAGGACAGATACGCAGTATTTT. Protein sequence: CARKKGQGRTDTQYF.

This clonotype has more than one count but fewer than ten. V gene TRBV29-1 combines with J gene TRBJ2-7; 8 nucleotides match TRBD1. The CDR3 length is 13 residues. CDR1 SQVTM and CDR2 ANQGSEA come from the germline V gene. V lost 6 bases to trimming and J lost 5 bases; unmatched junction nucleotides: 9. CDR3 DNA sequence: TGCAGCGTCTGCCCCAAGGACAGGGACGAGCAGTACTTC. Protein: CSVCPKDRDEQYF.

Comment on this clonotype: A much larger clone is a single base away; this may be a read error. The chain combines TRBV20-1 with TRBJ2-1, with 8 nucleotides matching TRBD2. CDR3 length equals 14 residues. From germline, CDR1 is DFQATT and CDR2 SNEGSKA (reference sequence). The CDR3 is CSARVLAVYNGQFF. DNA for the CDR3: TGCAGTGCTAGGGTACTAGCGGTCTACAATGGGCAGTTCTTC.

This clonotype was counted only a few times. The chain is built from TRBV20-1 and TRBJ2-2; D remains unclear. This CDR3 spans 14 amino acids. CDR1 and CDR2 (germline): DFQATT, SNEGSKA (reference sequence). V shed 6 bases and J shed 0 bases, with 11 bases lying between them. The CDR3 sequence: CSAAFLANTGELFF. DNA of the CDR3: TGCAGTGCCGCATTTCTCGCGAACACCGGGGAGCTGTTTTTT.

At least ten counts were recorded for this clonotype. The chain links TRBV6-1 to TRBJ2-7, with unresolved D. Per germline, CDR1 MNHNS and CDR2 SASEGT. V shed 3 bases and J shed 0 bases, with 12 bases lying between them. The CDR3 is 15 amino acids. CDR3 region: CASSDWARYSYEQYF. The CDR3 DNA sequence: TGTGCCAGCAGTGATTGGGCTAGATACTCCTACGAGCAGTACTTC.

In its sample, this clonotype was seen a few times. This rearrangement joins TRBV28 to TRBJ2-6, with D possibly TRBD2 on 6 matching bases. Germline values: CDR1 MDHEN, CDR2 SYDVKM. V gave up 7 bases and J gave up 0 bases, with 13 bases separating them. CDR3 length: 16 residues. The CDR3: CASNPGVDSGANVLTF. CDR3 sequence (DNA): TGTGCCAGCAACCCGGGGGTTGACTCTGGGGCCAACGTCCTGACTTTC.

Ten or more counts support this clonotype. V and J are TRBV7-2 and TRBJ2-7; the D gene is possibly TRBD2 (6 bases). The CDR3 covers 14 residues. Trimming shortened V by 2 bases and J by 5 bases, and 13 bases separated the two germline ends. CDR1 SGHTA and CDR2 FQGNSA come from the germline V gene. CDR3 nucleotides: TGTGCCAGCAGCTTATCTGGAGGGCCGGACGAGCAGTACTTC. It codes for CASSLSGGPDEQYF.